The clone carrying this TCR beta chain is categorized as medium-sized (0.01 to 0.1%). The antigen is undetermined. The protocol was immunoSEQ multiplex PCR, while the TCRdb copy is restricted to in-frame clones and leaves out a portion. The sample records under 7,500 clones, less than 80% being singletons. Every patient was affected by relapse after autologous stem cell transplantation, while exposure to brentuximab vedotin was not uniform. Germline V gives CDR1 KGHSH, CDR2 LQKENI. Trimming removed 3 bases at V and 1 base at J, with 9 bases between. The CDR3 is made up of 15 amino acids. This sample is part of a study of PD-1 blockade in classical Hodgkin lymphoma. Study results and limitations: By C4D1, diversity of CD4+ TCRs had risen significantly, whereas that of CD8+ TCRs had not.

The sample consisted of peripheral blood mononuclear cells (PBMCs), taken before the second cycle of nivolumab. This TCR was sampled from a human donor with classical Hodgkin lymphoma. The V call is TRBV18, the J call TRBJ2-2; no reliable D call. The CDR3 reads CASSPFGKNTGELFF. CDR3 nucleotides: TGTGCCAGCTCACCCTTCGGAAAGAACACCGGGGAGCTGTTTTTT.